This passage covers 27 T cell receptor beta chains from one sample sequenced in a study of response to subunit inactivated influenza vaccine. TCRdb re-called the RT-PCR reads through MiXCR, storing one row per CDR3 protein. The top ten clones hold 10% of a sample with roughly 290,000 distinct CDR3 sequences, 21% of them seen once. The sequencing used PBMCs from blood, collected approximately 20 months after vaccination. The source is a man between 50 and 75 years old who received an inactivated influenza vaccine.

Concerning this clonotype itself: The junction departs from the called germline gene at one end, perhaps through a read error. The CDR3 DNA follows: TGTGCCAGCAGCTTGAACAGGGCAAGCAATCAGGCCCAGCATTTT. This encodes CASSLNRASNQAQHF. The genes are TRBV7-8 and TRBJ1-5; D may be TRBD1 (6 bases). The CDR3 has 15 residues. Germline V gives CDR1 SGHVS, CDR2 FQNEAQ.

The sample holds a few counts of this clonotype. This chain uses TRBV6-5 with TRBJ2-2; the match to TRBD2 covers 7 bases. The junction had 8 bases not matched to a gene; V was cut back by 0 bases and J by 7 bases. Germline assignment: CDR1 MNHEY and CDR2 SVGAGI. The CDR3 has 16 residues. In DNA, the CDR3 is TGTGCCAGCAGTTACTCAAGATGGGGGGGGAACGGGGAGCTGTTTTTT. Its translation: CASSYSRWGGNGELFF.

At least ten counts were recorded for this clonotype. V gene TRBV20-1 combines with J gene TRBJ1-5, with a tentative D call TRBD1 (5 bases). V gave up 3 bases and J gave up 4 bases, with 7 bases separating them. Germline CDR1 DFQATT, CDR2 SNEGSKA (reference sequence). This CDR3 region has 12 residues. The CDR3 DNA is TGCAGTGCTAGTCCAGGGAATCAGCCCCAGCATTTT. Its protein is CSASPGNQPQHF.

This clonotype was seen a few times. The chain links TRBV12-3 or TRBV12-4 to TRBJ1-1, with 7 bases matching TRBD1. The CDR3 sequence is 20 residues long. The V segment lost 5 bases and the J segment 0 bases; nucleotides outside the gene matches: 21. CDR3 amino acids: CASSRIAYLRTGGLNTEAFF. The CDR3 bases are TGTGCCAGCAGTCGAATTGCATACTTGAGGACAGGAGGGTTGAACACTGAAGCTTTCTTT.

The chain employs TRBV18 and TRBJ2-2; 10 bases are a match to TRBD1. V shed 3 bases and J 6 bases; nucleotides not matched to a gene: 4. CDR1 and CDR2 from the germline V gene are KGHSH and LQKENI. The CDR3 loop spans 15 amino acids. This CDR3 reads CASSPGQGSAGELFF. The CDR3 coding sequence is TGTGCCAGCTCACCGGGACAGGGGTCGGCCGGGGAGCTGTTTTTT.

Only a few counts were recorded for this clonotype. The chain uses TRBV7-9 and TRBJ1-1, with a tentative D call TRBD1 (6 bases). This CDR3 contains 13 residues. Trimming pared 4 bases from V and 11 bases from J, leaving 17 bases between. Germline assignment: CDR1 SEHNR and CDR2 FQNEAQ (reference sequence). The CDR3 DNA reads as TGTGCCAGCAGCTCGAGGGGGGGACGAAGGGCTTTCTTT. Translating gives CASSSRGGRRAFF.

This clonotype was counted a few times. CDR3 loop: CASSLGGIGNQPQHF. The CDR3 DNA is TGTGCCAGCAGTTTGGGGGGGATTGGCAATCAGCCCCAGCATTTT. The chain carries TRBV12-3 or TRBV12-4 and TRBJ1-5, with D possibly TRBD1 on 5 matching bases. Deletions cut 3 bases from V and 2 bases from J, with 11 bases between. The CDR3 runs 15 residues.

This clonotype was seen a few times. This chain uses TRBV6-2 or TRBV6-3 with TRBJ2-7, with TRBD2 as a possible D gene (6 bases). CDR3 length equals 13 residues. V was pared by 6 bases and J by 2 bases, with 11 bases between. Germline V gene lookup returns CDR1 MNHEY and CDR2 SVGEGT. The CDR3 protein is CASSGGVAYEQYF. CDR3 DNA: TGTGCCAGCAGCGGGGGTGTCGCCTACGAGCAGTACTTC.

This clonotype was picked up a small number of times. The gene calls are TRBV5-1 and TRBJ1-1, with D hard to call. The CDR3 loop spans 13 amino acids. Germline V lookup: CDR1 SGHRS, CDR2 YFSETQ. The germline V and J ends were trimmed by 0 bases and 7 bases, with 10 bases remaining between them. The CDR3 DNA is TGCGCCAGCAGCTTGGCCGGGGAGGGTGAAGCTTTCTTT. It codes for CASSLAGEGEAFF.

V and J are TRBV5-1 and TRBJ2-7; D is uncertain. Trimming took off 6 bases at V and 4 bases at J, with 23 bases between the two ends. Germline assignment: CDR1 SGHRS and CDR2 YFSETQ. The CDR3 is 16 amino acids. The CDR3 protein is CASNVGSLGIGYEQYF. Written as DNA, the CDR3 is TGCGCCAGCAATGTGGGGTCATTGGGCATCGGATACGAGCAGTACTTC.

This chain joins TRBV18 and TRBJ2-1; either TRBD1 or TRBD2 may supply D (5 bases each). The CDR3 runs to 13 residues. Germline CDR1 KGHSH, CDR2 LQKENI. Trimming shortened V by 3 bases and J by 13 bases, and 16 bases separated the two germline ends. Here the CDR3 DNA reads TGTGCCAGCTCACCCCCAGGGACCTCCCGTCAGTTCTTC. Amino acids: CASSPPGTSRQFF.

About this clonotype itself: At one end the junction does not follow the germline gene, possibly because of a read error. The gene calls are TRBV5-1 and TRBJ2-3, with TRBD1 matching 7 bases. Germline CDR1 and CDR2: SGHRS and YFSETQ. The length of the CDR3 is 15 residues. The CDR3 sequence: CASSRRTGSIDTQYF. The CDR3 DNA is TGCGCCAGCAGCAGGAGGACAGGTAGCATAGATACGCAGTATTTT.

This clonotype has just one count. The chain employs TRBV7-6 and TRBJ2-3; TRBD1 matches 7 bases. Germline V gene lookup returns CDR1 SGHVS and CDR2 FNYEAQ. This CDR3 is built from 15 residues. Trimming took 5 bases from V and 2 from J; bases not matched to a gene: 7. The CDR3 DNA sequence: TGTGCCAGCAGCACCGGGACAGCCTCCACAGATACGCAGTATTTT. Amino acids: CASSTGTASTDTQYF.

CDR3 DNA sequence: TGTGCCATCAGTGAGTCAAGCGTCAATGCCTACGAGCAGTACTTC. This codes for CAISESSVNAYEQYF. The V gene is TRBV10-3, the J gene TRBJ2-7; D unresolved. Germline CDR1 is ENHRY and CDR2 is SYGVKD. V lost 0 bases and J 2 bases, leaving 11 bases between the germline ends. The CDR3 length is 15 residues.

CDR3 bases: TGCGCCAGCAGCCTAACTGATCCGGGACTAGCGGGGGGTTACCGCACAGATACGCAGTATTTT. It encodes CASSLTDPGLAGGYRTDTQYF. The chain uses TRBV4-1 and TRBJ2-3; TRBD2 aligns across 15 bases. There are 21 residues in the CDR3. V lost 4 bases to trimming and J lost 1 base; unmatched junction nucleotides: 15. The V gene's germline CDR1 is MGHRA and CDR2 YSYEKL.

The genes are TRBV3-1 and TRBJ2-5, with D possibly matching TRBD2 (6 bases). Germline lookup yields CDR1 LGHDT and CDR2 YNNKEL (reference sequence). The CDR3 length is 14 residues. Trimming shortened V by 7 bases and J by 3 bases, and 15 bases separated the two germline ends. The CDR3 here is CASTRRTTEETQYF. CDR3 sequence (DNA): TGTGCCAGCACCCGACGGACTACCGAAGAGACCCAGTACTTC.

This clonotype was seen only a few times. The chain joins TRBV13 to TRBJ1-2, with TRBD1 matching 7 bases. Looked up from germline, CDR1 is PRHDT and CDR2 is FYEKMQ (reference sequence). CDR3 length equals 18 residues. J lost 4 bases, V lost 3 bases, and 17 bases had no gene match. The CDR3 loop reads CASSLTNSHGQGGYGYTF. DNA of the CDR3: TGTGCCAGCAGCTTGACCAACAGCCACGGGCAGGGGGGCTATGGCTACACCTTC.

The sample holds many counts of this clonotype. The CDR3 spells CASSVGPGNTIYF. For the CDR3, the DNA is TGCGCCAGCAGTGTGGGGCCTGGAAACACCATATATTTT. V usage is TRBV10-1 and J usage is TRBJ1-3; a possible D gene is TRBD1 (5 bases). The CDR3 contains 13 residues. Germline assignment: CDR1 WNHNN and CDR2 SYGVQD (reference sequence). V was clipped by 4 bases and J by 2 bases, with 6 bases between them.

This clonotype was observed a few times. CDR3 residues: CASTMDYNEQFF. The DNA of the CDR3 is TGTGCCAGCACTATGGATTACAATGAGCAGTTCTTC. The chain uses TRBV12-3 or TRBV12-4 and TRBJ2-1; no firm D call. This CDR3 contains 12 residues. V lost 7 bases and J lost 4, with 8 bases in between.

Many counts were recorded for this clonotype. This sequence joins TRBV11-2 and TRBJ2-4; TRBD2 is a possible D gene (5 bases). V gave up 4 bases and J gave up 3 bases, with 13 bases separating them. The length of the CDR3 is 15 residues. From germline, CDR1 is SGHAT and CDR2 FQNNGV. Here the CDR3 reads CASSSLRGFKNIQYF. Here the CDR3 DNA reads TGTGCCAGCAGCTCCCTGAGAGGGTTCAAAAACATTCAGTACTTC.

This clonotype appeared once. The chain uses TRBV27 and TRBJ1-5, with D unresolved. Trimming took off 1 base at V and 2 bases at J, with 6 bases between the two ends. The CDR3 sequence is 14 residues long. CDR1 MNHEY and CDR2 SMNVEV come from the germline V gene (reference sequence). CDR3 nucleotide sequence: TGTGCCAGCAGTTTATATTGGGGCAATCAGCCCCAGCATTTT. Its protein is CASSLYWGNQPQHF.

CDR3 coding DNA: TGCGCCAGCAGCGACCCTAGCGGGAGATGGGCAGATACGCAGTATTTT. Protein: CASSDPSGRWADTQYF. The chain couples TRBV5-1 to TRBJ2-3; 10 bases match TRBD2. V shed 4 bases and J 4 bases; nucleotides not matched to a gene: 9. The CDR3 spans 16 residues. Looked up from germline, CDR1 is SGHRS and CDR2 is YFSETQ.

V gene TRBV24-1 combines with J gene TRBJ2-2; D remains ambiguous. The V gene lost 3 bases and the J gene lost 6 bases, with 13 bases spanning the gap. The CDR3 runs to 15 residues. The germline gives CDR1 KGHDR, CDR2 SFDVKD. The CDR3 region is CATSDRYSSSGELFF. Here the CDR3 DNA reads TGTGCCACCAGTGATCGGTATAGCAGTTCCGGGGAGCTGTTTTTT.

The V and J genes are TRBV20-1 and TRBJ2-1; 8 nucleotides line up with TRBD2. CDR1 DFQATT and CDR2 SNEGSKA come from the germline V gene (reference sequence). The CDR3 extends over 14 amino acids. Trimming cost V 6 bases and J 4 bases; bases outside gene matches: 8. In nucleotides, the CDR3 is TGCAGTGCCCCTCGGAGCGGGAGTTACAATGAGCAGTTCTTC. Translated: CSAPRSGSYNEQFF.

This clonotype was found a few times. The V call is TRBV18, the J call TRBJ2-3; D is possibly TRBD1 (6 bases). Germline V gene sequence: CDR1 KGHSH, CDR2 LQKENI. The CDR3 has 14 amino acids. Between the trimmed V and J ends, which lost 5 bases and 4 bases, there was a span of 13 bases. CDR3 DNA sequence: TGTGCCAGCTCAACTACAGGGATTCCAGATACGCAGTATTTT. This translates into CASSTTGIPDTQYF.

The V and J genes are TRBV2 and TRBJ2-1; 10 nucleotides align to TRBD1. V shed 5 bases and J 3 bases; nucleotides not matched to a gene: 7. The germline gives CDR1 SNHLY, CDR2 FYNNEI. This CDR3 contains 16 residues. The CDR3 is CASSTRTGGDYNEQFF. The CDR3 nucleotides are TGTGCCAGCAGTACTAGGACAGGGGGAGACTACAATGAGCAGTTCTTC.

The J gene is TRBJ2-1, the V gene TRBV12-3 or TRBV12-4; possibly TRBD2 for D (5 bases). V was clipped by 6 bases and J by 6 bases, with 15 bases between them. CDR3 length equals 14 residues. As DNA, the CDR3 is TGTGCCAGCAGGGCGGGTCAAGGCCGCAATGAGCAGTTCTTC. Its translation is CASRAGQGRNEQFF.